One and the same sample provided the 7 T cell receptor beta chains below, sequenced in a study of blood T cell repertoires in COVID-19. The method was immunoSEQ multiplex PCR; TCRdb's version includes in-frame clones alone and lacks a portion of them. The repertoire includes fewer than 300,000 clones, 80% to 90% of them detected once, and approximately 10% sits in the top ten. The specimen sequenced was peripheral blood. These receptors originate from a man in his forties or fifties with COVID-19, enrolled during active disease.

J is TRBJ2-5 and V is TRBV5-4; TRBD1 is a possible D gene (6 bases). CDR1 is SGHNT and CDR2 is YYREEE in the germline V gene (reference sequence). The CDR3 consists of 14 residues. V was cut by 5 bases and J by 0 bases, with 11 bases left in between. As DNA, the CDR3 is TGTGCCAGCAGATTCCGGGACAACCAAGAGACCCAGTACTTC. This translates into CASRFRDNQETQYF.

The chain recombines TRBV7-9 with TRBJ2-2; perhaps TRBD2 as D (6 bases). Germline CDR1 is SEHNR and CDR2 is FQNEAQ (reference sequence). The ends were cut back, 4 bases at V and 4 bases at J, with 19 bases in the middle. The CDR3 runs 17 residues. Here the CDR3 reads CASSSWVGGMSTGELFF. CDR3 in DNA: TGTGCCAGCAGCTCCTGGGTGGGGGGAATGAGCACCGGGGAGCTGTTTTTT.

CDR3 DNA sequence: TGCGCCAGCAGCGTTAGCGGGGGATCAGATACGCAGTATTTT. This sequence encodes CASSVSGGSDTQYF. The chain recombines TRBV5-1 with TRBJ2-3; 9 bases agree with TRBD2. This CDR3 is 14 amino acids long. V shed 4 bases and J 4 bases; nucleotides not matched to a gene: 4. Germline V lookup: CDR1 SGHRS, CDR2 YFSETQ. Filled out from reference TRBV5-1 and TRBJ2-3, the complete variable domain reads KAGVTQTPRYLIKTRGQQVTLSCSPISGHRSVSWYQQTPGQGLQFLFEYFSETQRNKGNFPGRFSGRQFSNSRSEMNVSTLELGDSALYLCASSVSGGSDTQYFGPGTRLTVL.

The chain carries TRBV6-2 or TRBV6-3 and TRBJ1-6; D remains ambiguous. The V end was cut by 6 bases, the J end by 0 bases, with 15 bases between. CDR3 length: 17 residues. Germline CDR1 and CDR2: MNHEY and SVGEGT. The CDR3 sequence: CASSSYSKSSYNSPLHF. CDR3 sequence (DNA): TGTGCCAGCAGCTCCTATTCAAAGAGCTCCTATAATTCACCCCTCCACTTT.

A word on this clone: The same CDR3 can be traced to other DNA sequences in this sample. The chain has TRBV7-3 and TRBJ2-7, with a possible D match to TRBD2 (6 bases). Trimming took off 0 bases at V and 6 bases at J, with 9 bases between the two ends. Germline CDR1 and CDR2: SGHTA and FQGTGA. The CDR3 is 13 amino acids. CDR3 bases: TGTGCCAGCAGCTTAACGGCCGGGGGCGAGCAGTACTTC. Translating gives CASSLTAGGEQYF.

The gene calls are TRBV6-2 or TRBV6-3 and TRBJ2-2; TRBD1 matches at 12 bases. Germline lookup yields CDR1 MNHEY and CDR2 SVGEGT. The CDR3 sequence is 17 residues long. V shed 6 bases, J shed 5 bases, and the junction held 10 bases outside the gene matches. The CDR3 loop reads CASSPRDRGLGTGELFF. The CDR3 DNA reads TGTGCCAGCAGCCCGCGGGACAGGGGGCTTGGTACCGGGGAGCTGTTTTTT.

This clone appeared a single time. In the same sample, other DNA sequences code for this CDR3. This chain uses TRBV5-1 with TRBJ2-5; TRBD1 matches 12 bases. The CDR3 length is 15 residues. After removal of 4 bases from V and 5 bases from J, the junction contained 6 bases not matched to a gene. Germline V gene sequence: CDR1 SGHRS, CDR2 YFSETQ. In nucleotides, the CDR3 is TGCGCCAGCAGCACTGGGACAGGGGGCGGGGAGACCCAGTACTTC. It encodes CASSTGTGGGETQYF.